What follows describes a single T cell receptor (beta chain). The sample originates from a study of blood T cell repertoires in COVID-19. In the study overall: Both acute and convalescent COVID-19 samples were obtained from the United States, Italy and Spain. T cells, B-cell-depleted T cells, or PBMCs supplied cDNA or gDNA.

Germline CDR1 and CDR2: SGHRS and YFSETQ. Deletions cut 4 bases from V and 7 bases from J, with 18 bases between. This CDR3 spans 15 amino acids. In the original analysis: It was from reference gene primer amplification that nucleated cell counts were estimated. Sequencing used immunoSEQ multiplex PCR; TCRdb keeps in-frame clones, though not all of them. V and J calls and clone size are given by that table; D and trimming were obtained from the DNA. This sample yields 110,000 to 150,000 clones, of which roughly 79% are seen a single time; 1.9% belongs to the top ten. V usage is TRBV5-1 and J usage is TRBJ2-4; D might be TRBD2 (6 bases). The TCR comes from a woman in her sixties with acute or convalescent COVID-19. Source material: peripheral blood. The CDR3 spells CASSLEGSGANIQYF. The DNA for the CDR3 is TGCGCCAGCAGCCTGGAGGGAAGTGGGGCGAACATTCAGTACTTC.